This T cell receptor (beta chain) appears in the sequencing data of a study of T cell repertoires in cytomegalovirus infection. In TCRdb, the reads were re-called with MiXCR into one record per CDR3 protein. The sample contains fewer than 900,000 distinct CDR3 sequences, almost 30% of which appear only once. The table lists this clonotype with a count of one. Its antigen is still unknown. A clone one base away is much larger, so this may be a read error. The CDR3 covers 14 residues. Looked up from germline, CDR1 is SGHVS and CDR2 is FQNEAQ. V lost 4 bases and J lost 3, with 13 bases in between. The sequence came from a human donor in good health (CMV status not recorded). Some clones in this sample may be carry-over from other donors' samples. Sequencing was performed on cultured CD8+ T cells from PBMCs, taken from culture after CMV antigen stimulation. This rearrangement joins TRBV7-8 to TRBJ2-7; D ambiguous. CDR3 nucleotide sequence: TGTGCCAGCAGCTGGAGTTTGGTCGGCTACGAGCAGTACTTC. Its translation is CASSWSLVGYEQYF.